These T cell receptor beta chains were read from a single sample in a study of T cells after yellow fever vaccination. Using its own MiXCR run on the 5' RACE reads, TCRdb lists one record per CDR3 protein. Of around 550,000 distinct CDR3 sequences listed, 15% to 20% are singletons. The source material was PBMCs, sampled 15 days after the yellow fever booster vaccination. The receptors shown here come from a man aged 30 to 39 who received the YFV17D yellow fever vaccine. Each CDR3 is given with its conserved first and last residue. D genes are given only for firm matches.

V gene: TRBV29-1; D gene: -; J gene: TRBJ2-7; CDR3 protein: CSVENSAGSDEQYF
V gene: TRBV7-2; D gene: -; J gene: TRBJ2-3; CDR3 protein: CASSPMAAVSDTQYF
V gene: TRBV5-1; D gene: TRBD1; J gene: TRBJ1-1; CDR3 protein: CASSIGTGEAFF
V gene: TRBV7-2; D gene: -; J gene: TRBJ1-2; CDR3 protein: CASSLAVDRNYGYTF
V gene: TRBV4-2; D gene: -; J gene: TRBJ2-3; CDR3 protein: CASSQDGAADTQYF
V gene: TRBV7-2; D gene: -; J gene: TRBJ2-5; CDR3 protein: CASSLFRQETQYF
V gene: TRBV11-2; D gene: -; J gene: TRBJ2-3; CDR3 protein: CASSPRDSRVDTQYF
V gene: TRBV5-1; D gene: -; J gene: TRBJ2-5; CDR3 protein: CASSPGWGNQETQYF
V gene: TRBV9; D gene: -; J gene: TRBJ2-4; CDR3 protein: CASSVDSWTENIQYF
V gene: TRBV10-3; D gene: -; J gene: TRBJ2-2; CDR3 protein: CAITGSVTGELFF
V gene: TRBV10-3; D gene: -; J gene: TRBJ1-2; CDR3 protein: CAGGEESYTF
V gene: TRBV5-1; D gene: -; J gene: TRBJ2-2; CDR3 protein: CASSWGGDTGELFF
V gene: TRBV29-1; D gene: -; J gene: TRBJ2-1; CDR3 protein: CSVEGGIYNEQFF
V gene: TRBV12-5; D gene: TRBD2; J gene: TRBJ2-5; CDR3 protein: CASGQTSGSLETQYF
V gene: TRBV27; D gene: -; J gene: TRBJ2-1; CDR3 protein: CASSPPSLLGQFF
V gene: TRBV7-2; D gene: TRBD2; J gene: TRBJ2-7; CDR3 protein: CASSLVLAGEYEQYF
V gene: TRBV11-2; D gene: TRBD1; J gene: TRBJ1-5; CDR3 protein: CASSLEPGQGRQPQHF
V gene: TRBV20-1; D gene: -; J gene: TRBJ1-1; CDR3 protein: CSAEGSDTEAFF
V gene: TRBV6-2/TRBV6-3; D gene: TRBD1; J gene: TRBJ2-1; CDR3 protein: CASSLRQGQRRLVIYNEQFF